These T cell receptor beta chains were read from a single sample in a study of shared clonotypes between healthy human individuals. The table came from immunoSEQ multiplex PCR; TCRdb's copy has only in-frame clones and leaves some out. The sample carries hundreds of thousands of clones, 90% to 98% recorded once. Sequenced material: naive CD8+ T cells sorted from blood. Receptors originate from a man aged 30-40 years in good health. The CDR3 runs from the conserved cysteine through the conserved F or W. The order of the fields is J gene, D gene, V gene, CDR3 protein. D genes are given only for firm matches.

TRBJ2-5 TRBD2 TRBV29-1 CSVEGWREGAQETQYF
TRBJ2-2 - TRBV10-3 CAIRAENTGELFF
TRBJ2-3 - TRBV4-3 CASSQGIARFLATSTDTQYF
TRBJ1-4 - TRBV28 CASRPPDSPKDEKLFF
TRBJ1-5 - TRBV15 CATSPMGGGNQPQHF
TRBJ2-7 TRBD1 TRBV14 CASSQADRHREQYF
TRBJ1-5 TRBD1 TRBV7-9 CASSEGTGKQPQHF
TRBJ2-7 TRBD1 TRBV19 CASSRDSYEQYF
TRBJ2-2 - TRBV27 CASSFQSRGELFF
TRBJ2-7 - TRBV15 CATSPRPQLAYEQYF
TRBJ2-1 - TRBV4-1 CASSQDLGGNEQFF
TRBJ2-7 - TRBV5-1 CASSWEDPYEQYF
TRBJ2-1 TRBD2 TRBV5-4 CASSRVGRVDEQFF
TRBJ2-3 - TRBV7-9 CASSEQNTQYF
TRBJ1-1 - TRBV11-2 CASSLHSRSPAPEAFF
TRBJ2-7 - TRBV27 CASSLSRDYAYEQYF
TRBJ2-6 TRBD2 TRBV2 CASKGSGDSGANVLTF
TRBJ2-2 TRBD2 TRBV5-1 CASSLYLADNTGELFF
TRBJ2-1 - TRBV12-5 CASGLVLSGGYNEQFF
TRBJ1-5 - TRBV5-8 CASSFAGGSWSLQPQHF
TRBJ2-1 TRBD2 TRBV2 CASSGRLAVYNEQFF
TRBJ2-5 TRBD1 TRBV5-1 CASSRSGGQQETQYF
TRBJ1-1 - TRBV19 CASSLSLNTEAFF
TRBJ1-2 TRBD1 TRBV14 CASSQPGTGIYGYTF
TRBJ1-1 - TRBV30 CAWGTGTEGEAFF
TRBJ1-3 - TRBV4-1 CASSQESSGNTIYF
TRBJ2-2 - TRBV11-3 CASSFGGELFF
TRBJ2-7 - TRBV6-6 CASQQEFSYEQYF
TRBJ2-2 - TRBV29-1 CSVSQSGTETGELFF
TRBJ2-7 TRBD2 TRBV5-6 CASSFSSGSGLYEQYF
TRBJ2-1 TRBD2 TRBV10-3 CAISEKREDYNEQFF
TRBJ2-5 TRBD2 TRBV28 CASSGRGRQETQYF
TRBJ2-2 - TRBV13 CASSLTLAGVGELFF